Listed here is a single T cell receptor beta chain. This sample is part of a study of cytomegalovirus exposure and HLA in healthy donors. PCR used 60 Vbeta primers and 13 Jbeta primers. TCRdb keeps only in-frame clones here, not all; method: immunoSEQ multiplex PCR. The profile covers 100,000 to 150,000 clones, with roughly four fifths appearing a single time and about 4% taken by the ten largest. Germline V gene data show CDR1 as MGHRA and CDR2 as YSYEKL. The CDR3 runs 17 residues. The sequence came from a woman aged 45 to 65 in good health and CMV-seropositive. Material for sequencing was PBMCs. The V call is TRBV4-1, the J call TRBJ2-5, with TRBD2 identical over 10 bases. The assigned J gene may be wrong: the sequence end matches TRBJ2-7 better. In DNA form, the CDR3 reads TGCGCCAGCAGCCAAGATAGAGGGACTAGCGTCGCCTACGAGCAGTACTTC. Its protein product is CASSQDRGTSVAYEQYF.